This TCR beta chain was identified during a study of T cell clonality in common variable immunodeficiency. Study-wide findings and caveats: Reportedly, TCR beta sequences from common variable immunodeficiency showed fewer deletions and N-nucleotide insertions.

Profiled with immunoSEQ multiplex PCR; TCRdb holds only in-frame clones, not every one. This repertoire holds about 28,000 clones, and none appear only once. CVID meant reduced serum IgG, IgA and/or IgM plus specific antibody deficiency. This clone was found a few times. Its matching antigen is unknown. The CDR3 end is not reached by the read, which stops 3 residues before it; the germline J gene fills it in. The V and J ends lost 3 bases and 5 bases respectively, with 10 bases between them. Germline lookup yields CDR1 SGHAT and CDR2 FQNNGV. The CDR3 consists of 13 residues. V is TRBV11-2 and J is TRBJ2-5; a possible D gene is TRBD1 (6 bases). The material sequenced was peripheral blood mononuclear cells. This clonotype was obtained from a human donor with common variable immunodeficiency. The CDR3: CASSFRGWETQYF. The DNA read from the CDR3 is TGTGCCAGCAGCTTCAGGGGCTGGGAGACC.